This is a list of T cell receptor beta chains from one sample in a study of T-cell reconstitution after alpha-beta-depleted transplantation in children. TCRdb re-derived calls from the PCR reads in MiXCR, one entry per CDR3 protein. The sample shows approximately 340,000 distinct CDR3 sequences, about a tenth of them seen only once. Sequencing used PBMCs from the stem cell graft donor, obtained from the stem cell graft. All receptors derive from a human donor who donated a stem cell graft to a child with acute lymphoblastic leukemia. Each CDR3 is given with its conserved first and last residue. The order of the fields is clone size, CDR3 length, V gene, J gene, D gene, CDR3 DNA, CDR3 protein. A D gene is named only where the DNA matches it firmly. Not all rows give a size; the values are once, few, many and, for expanded clones, a class.

>few|14|TRBV2|TRBJ2-1|TRBD2
TGTGCCAGCAGTGAACTAGCGGGAGTCAATGAGCAGTTCTTC
CASSELAGVNEQFF
>few|17|TRBV15|TRBJ2-3|.
TGTGCCACCAGCAGAGGGAGGGGGCTAGCGGACACAGATACGCAGTATTTT
CATSRGRGLADTDTQYF
>few|19|TRBV4-1|TRBJ2-1|TRBD2
TGCGCCAGCAGCCAAGATATCCCACTGAGCGGGAGCTCCTACAATGAGCAGTTCTTC
CASSQDIPLSGSSYNEQFF
>many|15|TRBV20-1|TRBJ2-1|TRBD1
TGCAGTGCTACCCGGCAAAGAACAGGGGCCAATGAGCAGTTCTTC
CSATRQRTGANEQFF
>many|14|TRBV5-5|TRBJ1-2|.
TGTGCCAGCAGCGTAGGGGACCTTAACTATGGCTACACCTTC
CASSVGDLNYGYTF
>few|15|TRBV20-1|TRBJ1-1|TRBD1
TGCAGTGCTAGAAACAGGGGGCTGGCGAACACTGAAGCTTTCTTT
CSARNRGLANTEAFF
>few|16|TRBV5-1|TRBJ1-5|TRBD1
TGCGCCAGCAGGCGGACAGGGGGCCACGGCAATCAGCCCCAGCATTTT
CASRRTGGHGNQPQHF
>.|13|TRBV3-1|TRBJ2-7|.
TGTGCCAGCAGCCAAGGCGGAGTCTACGAGCAGTACTTC
CASSQGGVYEQYF
>few|16|TRBV12-3/TRBV12-4|TRBJ2-1|TRBD2
TGTGCCAGCAGTTTTCTAGCGGGAGCCTCCTACAATGAGCAGTTCTTC
CASSFLAGASYNEQFF
>.|15|TRBV10-3|TRBJ1-1|TRBD1
TGTGCCTCTCAACCGGGACAGACAATGAACACTGAAGCTTTCTTT
CASQPGQTMNTEAFF
>many|17|TRBV9|TRBJ2-5|.
TGTGCCAGCAGCGCTCCCCCAGAATTTAGCGAGCAAGAGACCCAGTACTTC
CASSAPPEFSEQETQYF
>.|16|TRBV28|TRBJ2-3|TRBD2
TGTGCCAGCAGTTCTTTAAAGCGGGAGAGTTCAGATACGCAGTATTTT
CASSSLKRESSDTQYF
>.|12|TRBV29-1|TRBJ1-5|.
TGCAGCGTTGGACAGATCAATCAGCCCCAGCATTTT
CSVGQINQPQHF
>few|15|TRBV3-1|TRBJ1-1|.
TGTGCCAGCAGCCAAAGCGCCGGGCTAGGCACTGAAGCTTTCTTT
CASSQSAGLGTEAFF
>.|13|TRBV20-1|TRBJ2-3|TRBD2
TGCAGTGCCGGGCGGCTAGCGGCAGATACGCAGTATTTC
CSAGRLAADTQYF
>.|17|TRBV7-8|TRBJ1-1|.
TGTGCCAGCAGCTTAGCACTTGGAGGACAGCAGAACACTGAAGCTTTCTTT
CASSLALGGQQNTEAFF
>many|11|TRBV27|TRBJ2-2|.
TGTGCCAGCAGTTCTGACGGGGAGCTGTTTTTT
CASSSDGELFF
>many|15|TRBV7-8|TRBJ1-5|.
TGTGCCAGCAGCTTAGCGCGAAGTGGCGCTCAGCCCCAGCATTTT
CASSLARSGAQPQHF
>.|15|TRBV7-2|TRBJ1-2|TRBD1
TGTGCCAGCAGCCACCGACAGGGGAGCAACTATGGCTACACCTTC
CASSHRQGSNYGYTF
>few|16|TRBV4-1|TRBJ2-6|.
TGCGCCAGCAGCCAACCCGGACAAACTGTGGCCAACGTCCTGACTTTC
CASSQPGQTVANVLTF
>few|14|TRBV4-2|TRBJ2-7|TRBD2
TGTGCCAGCAGCCATGGACTAGGACCCTACGAGCAGTACTTC
CASSHGLGPYEQYF
>few|16|TRBV7-9|TRBJ2-1|TRBD2
TGTGCCAGCAGCCTGTTAGCGGGAATGACCTACAATGAGCAGTTCTTC
CASSLLAGMTYNEQFF
>.|12|TRBV12-3/TRBV12-4|TRBJ2-7|.
TGTGCCAGCAGTTTAACTAGTCTGGAGCAGTACTTC
CASSLTSLEQYF
>few|16|TRBV5-1|TRBJ2-1|.
TGCGCCAGCAGCTTGGGTGGGGGGGCGAAGAACAATGAGCAGTTCTTC
CASSLGGGAKNNEQFF
>many|14|TRBV5-5|TRBJ2-5|TRBD1
TGTGCCAGCAGCAGACAGGGAGATGGGGAGACCCAGTACTTC
CASSRQGDGETQYF
>.|14|TRBV27|TRBJ2-3|.
TGTGCCAGCAGCCCTACCGACCTCACAGATACGCAGTATTTT
CASSPTDLTDTQYF
>few|14|TRBV24-1|TRBJ2-1|.
TGTGCCACCAGTGACCCCGCTCGTATCAATGAGCAGTTCTTC
CATSDPARINEQFF
>few|15|TRBV6-1|TRBJ2-3|.
TGTGCCAGCAGTGCGGCACAGGGAGGCGCAGATACGCAGTATTTT
CASSAAQGGADTQYF
>few|16|TRBV10-3|TRBJ1-2|.
TGTGCCATCAGTGAGAAGCAAGTACAGTATCGGTATGGCTACACCTTC
CAISEKQVQYRYGYTF
>many|14|TRBV5-1|TRBJ1-1|.
TGCGCCAGCAGCCTCGGTGACCCGGGGGCTGAAGCTTTCTTT
CASSLGDPGAEAFF
>.|14|TRBV20-1|TRBJ2-7|TRBD1
TGCAGTGCCTACGCCGGGACAGGTTCCTACGAGCAGTACTTC
CSAYAGTGSYEQYF